This TCR beta chain stems from a study of control samples from healthy donors and cancer patients. TCRdb's table, derived via immunoSEQ multiplex PCR, lists solely in-frame clones and lacks some. The sample holds some 190,000 clones; around 93% are singletons and the top ten take 1.8%. With 4 bases clipped from V and 3 bases from J, the junction kept 2 bases outside the gene matches. The CDR3 runs to 14 residues. Per germline, CDR1 MNHEY and CDR2 SVGAGI. This sequence joins TRBV6-5 and TRBJ2-7; 11 bases are a match to TRBD1. The receptor's source is a man aged 25-40 years in good health. Sequenced sample: blood. The CDR3 DNA sequence: TGTGCCAGCAGTTTGGGACAGGGGGTCTACGAGCAGTACTTC. It encodes CASSLGQGVYEQYF.